This T cell receptor beta chain emerged from a study of T cells in Graves' hyperthyroidism and ophthalmopathy. For the study at large: Peripheral blood was acquired at first diagnosis, ahead of any therapy whatsoever.

Germline CDR1 is LNHDA and CDR2 is SQIVND (reference sequence). The ends were cut back, 5 bases at V and 8 bases at J, with 16 bases in the middle. This CDR3 has 14 amino acids. These patients, aged 18 to 65, had recently diagnosed hyperthyroidism lasting under 2 months. Template material for amplifying TCR beta CDR3 regions consisted of RNA transcripts. TCR CDR3 regions were first amplified by RT-PCR with HTBI primers. TCRdb independently ran MiXCR on the multiplex PCR reads; one entry per CDR3 protein. Here the sample spans 300,000 to 400,000 distinct CDR3 sequences, 15% to 20% being singletons. The chain uses TRBV19 and TRBJ2-1, with TRBD2 as a possible D gene (6 bases). Sequencing input: blood. The TCR originated in a woman in her forties or fifties with Graves' hyperthyroidism. CDR3 DNA sequence: TGTGCCAGTAGTCCGGGACTGACCTGGGATGAGCAGTTCTTC. It yields the protein CASSPGLTWDEQFF.